This TCR beta chain emerged from a study of control samples from healthy donors and cancer patients. This clone was found a few times. Sequenced by immunoSEQ multiplex PCR; TCRdb stores in-frame clones only, minus some. Among about 180,000 clones, around 87% were seen once, and the ten largest hold 1.4%. There are 16 residues in the CDR3. Germline V gene data show CDR1 as SGHVS and CDR2 as FQNEAQ. V lost 2 bases and J lost 3, with 14 bases in between. The source is a woman aged 45-60 years in good health. Sequencing used blood. The chain joins TRBV7-8 to TRBJ1-5; D perhaps matches TRBD1 (5 bases). The CDR3 coding sequence is TGTGCCAGCAGCTTATATTCGGGGGTGAACAATCAGCCCCAGCATTTT. Protein product: CASSLYSGVNNQPQHF.